The subject of this entry is one TCR beta chain. No DNA is shown, since the ends of the CDR3 on it are uncertain; the CDR3 is the one TCRdb lists. This record belongs to a study of low-dose radiotherapy and immunotherapy resistance in tumors. For the study at large: 1 Gy per fraction was delivered to Cohort 2 every two weeks, for 13 Gy total over 26 weeks. Intravenously given cyclophosphamide 200 mg/m2 followed a two-week schedule that placed each dose one day before radiation and immunotherapy.

Time point here: after trial treatment. Sample treatment: LDRT plus nivolumab, ipilimumab, low-dose cyclophosphamide and aspirin (RACIN trial). Treatment combined nivolumab, ipilimumab, aspirin, low-dose cyclophosphamide and low-dose radiotherapy in a dose-escalation trial. The CDR3 sequence runs 14 residues, both termini included. From germline, CDR1 is DFQATT and CDR2 SNEGSKA (reference sequence). TRAV and TRBV primers primed cDNA for both TCRalpha and TCRbeta. Using a constant-region primer together with a V-primer adapter, TCRs were subjected to 20 PCR cycles of amplification. TCRdb used MiXCR to reprocess the reads, holding one entry per CDR3 protein. The repertoire holds about 97,000 distinct CDR3 sequences, with around 21% as singletons.

This chain uses TRBV20-1 with TRBJ2-2; TRBD1 reflects the table's D call only, with no check against the DNA. This TCR was sampled from a male donor with prostate cancer. Here the sequenced sample was PBMCs, taken after low-dose radiotherapy plus immunotherapy. This CDR3 is CSARAPGAGELFFF.